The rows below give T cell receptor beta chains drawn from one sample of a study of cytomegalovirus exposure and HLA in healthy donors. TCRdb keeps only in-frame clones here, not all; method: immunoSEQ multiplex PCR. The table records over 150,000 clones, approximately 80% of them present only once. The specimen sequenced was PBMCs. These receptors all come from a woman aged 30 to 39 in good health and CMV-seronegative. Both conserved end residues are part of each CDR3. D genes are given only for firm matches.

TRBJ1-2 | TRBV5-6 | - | CASSYYPETKAYGYTF
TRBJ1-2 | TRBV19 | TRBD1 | CASTRTGGRTNYGYTF
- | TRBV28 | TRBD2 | CASSSPGLIPYEQYF
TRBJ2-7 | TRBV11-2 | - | CASSPLGGAREEQYF
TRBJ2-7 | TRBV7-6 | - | CASSTRTAPEDEQYF
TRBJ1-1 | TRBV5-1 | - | CASSETPWTEAFF
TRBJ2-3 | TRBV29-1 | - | CSAPTGGTDTQYF
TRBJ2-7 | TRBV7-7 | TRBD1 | CASSPGTGGRRYEQYF
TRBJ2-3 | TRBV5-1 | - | CASSLGHSSTDTQYF
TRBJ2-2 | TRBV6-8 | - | CASRQTPIEAGANTGELFF
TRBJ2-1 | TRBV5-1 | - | CASSLGGYEQFF
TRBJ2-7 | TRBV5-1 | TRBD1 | CASSLNPGQGGYEQYF
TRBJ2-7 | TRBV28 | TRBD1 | CASIRQGFYEQYF
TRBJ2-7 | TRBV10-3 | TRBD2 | CAISESETSTRGYEQYF
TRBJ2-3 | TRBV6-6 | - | CASSSYTDTQYF
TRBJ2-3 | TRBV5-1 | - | CASTRGTSTYPDTQYF
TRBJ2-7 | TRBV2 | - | CASSEDRAYEQYF
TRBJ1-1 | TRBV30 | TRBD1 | CAWSPQGATEAFF
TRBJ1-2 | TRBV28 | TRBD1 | CASSLAGTGGTYGYTF
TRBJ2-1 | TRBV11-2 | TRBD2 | CASSDEVSGRDNEQFF
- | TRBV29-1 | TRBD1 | CSVAPGGVENEQYF
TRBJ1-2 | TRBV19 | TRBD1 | CASTYRDRVGYTF
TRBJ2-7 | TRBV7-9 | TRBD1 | CSSSSTGAHEQYF
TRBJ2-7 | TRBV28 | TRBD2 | CASSVIAGGPYEQYF
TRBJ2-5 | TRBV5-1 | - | CASSLLLQETQYF
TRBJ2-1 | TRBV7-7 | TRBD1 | CASSSLGQGGNNEQFF
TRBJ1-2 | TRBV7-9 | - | CASAATGGAYGYTF
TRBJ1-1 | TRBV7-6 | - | CASSWRGNTEAFF
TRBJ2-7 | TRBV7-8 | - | CASSHTRSYEQYF
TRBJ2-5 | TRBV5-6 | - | CASSLLQETQYF
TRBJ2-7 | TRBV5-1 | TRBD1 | CASSLLSPGQGGYEQYF
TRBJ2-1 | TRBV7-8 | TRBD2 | CASSPRLAGALGDNEQFF
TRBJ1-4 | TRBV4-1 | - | CASSQDPQRGNNEKLFF
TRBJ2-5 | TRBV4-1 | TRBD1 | CASSRQGIGRETQYF
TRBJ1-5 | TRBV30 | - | CAWSGTVYNQPQHF
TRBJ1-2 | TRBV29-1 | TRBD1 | CSVDLRQGGGYTF
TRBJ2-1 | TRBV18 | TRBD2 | CASSPPSGGVNNEQFF
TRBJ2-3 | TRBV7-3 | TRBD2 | CASSYRGGGTDTQYF
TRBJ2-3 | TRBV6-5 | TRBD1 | CASSRTGASTDTQYF
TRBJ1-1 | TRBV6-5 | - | CASNAGMNTEAFF
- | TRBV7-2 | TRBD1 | CASSLGSGGFSYEQYF
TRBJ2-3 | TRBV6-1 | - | CASIALGDTQYF
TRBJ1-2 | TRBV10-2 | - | CASSVPGHPYGYTF
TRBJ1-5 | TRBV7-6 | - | CASSQLPGDSNQPQHF
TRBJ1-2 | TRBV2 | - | CAGHQEAGYGYTF
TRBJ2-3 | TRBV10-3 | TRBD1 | CAISEFDRAGTDTQYF
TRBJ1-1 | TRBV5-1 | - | CASSEAAGVNTEAFF
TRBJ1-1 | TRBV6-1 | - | CASTPVLNTEAFF
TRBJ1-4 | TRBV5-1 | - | CASSPSTPRDEKLFF
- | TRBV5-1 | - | CASSQRLAYEQYF
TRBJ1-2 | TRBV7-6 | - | CASSSPGDGYGYTF
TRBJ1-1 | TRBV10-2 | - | CASSDFAYRNTEAFF
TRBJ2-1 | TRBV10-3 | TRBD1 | CAIRGQGKFNEQFF
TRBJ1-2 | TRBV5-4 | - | CASSFGANYGYTF
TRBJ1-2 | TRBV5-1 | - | CASSGGRDYGYTF